Listed here are 32 T cell receptor beta chains from one sample, sequenced in a study of T cells in Graves' hyperthyroidism and ophthalmopathy. RNA transcripts yielded amplified TCR beta CDR3 regions. In the first-round RT-PCR of the TCR CDR3, the HTBI primer set was used. TCRdb reprocessed the multiplex PCR reads via MiXCR and lists one record per CDR3 protein. The table shows 150,000 or so distinct CDR3 sequences, with more than 20% occurring only once. The sequencing input was blood. Source of these receptors: a woman aged 45-65 years with Graves' hyperthyroidism that later progressed to Graves' ophthalmopathy.

This clonotype was observed at least ten times. The gene calls are TRBV24-1 and TRBJ1-4; 7 positions agree with TRBD1. The CDR3 contains 15 residues. The trim removed 2 bases at V and 8 bases at J, leaving 7 bases unmatched. Germline CDR1 KGHDR, CDR2 SFDVKD. The CDR3 protein is CATSDSRQGNEKLFF. CDR3 DNA sequence: TGTGCCACCAGTGATTCTCGACAGGGCAACGAAAAACTGTTTTTT.

This clonotype was observed many times. The chain uses TRBV3-1 and TRBJ2-7; no clear D gene. There are 13 residues in the CDR3. V was clipped by 1 base and J by 3 bases, with 7 bases between them. CDR1 is LGHDT and CDR2 is YNNKEL in the germline V gene (reference sequence). In DNA form, the CDR3 reads TGTGCCAGCAGCCAAGTCCCAGACTACGAGCAGTACTTC. Its translation: CASSQVPDYEQYF.

This clonotype was detected many times. J is TRBJ2-7 and V is TRBV28; TRBD1 matches 9 bases. CDR3 size: 16 residues. V shed 5 bases, J shed 2 bases, and the junction held 10 bases outside the gene matches. CDR1 is MDHEN, CDR2 SYDVKM, per germline. As DNA, the CDR3 is TGTGCCAGCAGTCCCGCTGGGACAGGGAACGCCTACGAGCAGTACTTC. This sequence encodes CASSPAGTGNAYEQYF.

This clonotype was seen at least ten times. V and J are TRBV20-1 and TRBJ2-5, with D tentatively TRBD2 (6 bases). The CDR3 is 17 residues long. Trimming shortened V by 2 bases and J by 2 bases, and 21 bases separated the two germline ends. CDR1 and CDR2 (germline): DFQATT, SNEGSKA (reference sequence). The CDR3 DNA reads TGCAGTGCTAGACCAAACCCGGGACTTTCAACTCAAGAGACCCAGTACTTC. This codes for CSARPNPGLSTQETQYF.

This clonotype was recorded many times. V usage is TRBV20-1 and J usage is TRBJ1-5; TRBD1 matches at 8 bases. This CDR3 has 14 amino acids. CDR1 DFQATT and CDR2 SNEGSKA come from the germline V gene (reference sequence). J was trimmed by 0 bases and V by 5 bases; bases with no gene match: 3. The CDR3 nucleotides are TGCAGTGCTTATGACAGGGGTAGCAATCAGCCCCAGCATTTT. It codes for CSAYDRGSNQPQHF.

This clonotype was counted at least ten times. The chain uses TRBV20-1 and TRBJ1-1; the match to TRBD1 covers 7 bases. Germline CDR1 and CDR2: DFQATT and SNEGSKA (reference sequence). The CDR3 runs 15 residues. CDR3 amino acids: CSTRKGGTASTEAFF. CDR3 nucleotides: TGCAGCACGAGAAAGGGGGGGACAGCGAGCACTGAAGCTTTCTTT.

V is TRBV7-2 and J is TRBJ2-2; unclear D gene. This CDR3 is 14 amino acids long. The germline CDR1 and CDR2 sequences are SGHTA and FQGNSA. The V and J ends lost 3 bases and 4 bases respectively, with 9 bases between them. CDR3 DNA: TGTGCCAGCAGCTTCCGCCGGTCCACCGGGGAGCTGTTTTTT. As protein: CASSFRRSTGELFF.

In this sample, this clonotype turned up many times. The chain links TRBV11-2 to TRBJ1-3; D remains unclear. The CDR3 consists of 12 residues. From germline, CDR1 is SGHAT and CDR2 FQNNGV. V was pared by 5 bases and J by 4 bases, with 6 bases between. In DNA form, the CDR3 reads TGTGCCAGCAGCCCGTCAGGAAACACCATATATTTT. Translated: CASSPSGNTIYF.

This clonotype has just one count. The rearrangement joins TRBV30 to TRBJ1-5, with TRBD1 as a possible D gene (6 bases). Germline assignment: CDR1 GTSNPN and CDR2 SVGIG (reference sequence). The CDR3 is 14 amino acids. V was pared by 0 bases and J by 4 bases, with 10 bases between. The CDR3 sequence: CAWSVGQGNQPQHF. In DNA form, the CDR3 reads TGTGCCTGGAGTGTAGGGCAGGGGAATCAGCCCCAGCATTTT.

The J gene is TRBJ2-7, the V gene TRBV6-1; 11 bases align to TRBD2. In germline, CDR1 is MNHNS, CDR2 SASEGT. V dropped 6 bases and J dropped 2; count of bases not matched to a gene: 3. The CDR3 has 14 residues. The CDR3 loop is CASRGLAGTYEQYV. CDR3 nucleotide sequence: TGTGCCAGCAGAGGACTAGCGGGCACCTACGAGCAGTACGTC.

This clonotype was counted ten times or more. The gene calls are TRBV5-1 and TRBJ2-2, with D tentatively TRBD1 (7 bases). Deletions cut 4 bases from V and 4 bases from J, with 23 bases between. The germline V gene has CDR1 SGHRS and CDR2 YFSETQ. There are 18 residues in the CDR3. The CDR3 sequence is CASSPRGVGQWSTGELFF. DNA of the CDR3: TGCGCCAGCAGCCCCCGCGGGGTGGGACAGTGGAGCACCGGGGAGCTGTTTTTT.

This clonotype has at least ten counts. The chain links TRBV27 to TRBJ1-6, with TRBD1 matching over 11 bases. J was trimmed by 9 bases and V by 5 bases; bases with no gene match: 3. The CDR3 runs 14 residues. From germline, CDR1 is MNHEY and CDR2 SMNVEV (reference sequence). CDR3 in amino acids: CASSGTGGSSPLHF. The CDR3 nucleotides are TGTGCCAGCAGTGGGACAGGGGGAAGTTCACCCCTCCACTTT.

As to this clonotype: One base away lies a much larger clone, so this may be a sequencing read error. The chain links TRBV12-3 or TRBV12-4 to TRBJ2-1; D is ambiguous. The CDR3 has 13 residues. V was trimmed by 7 bases and J by 13 bases, leaving 20 bases between them. This CDR3 is CASTLTGTETQFF. The CDR3 bases are TGTGCCAGCACCCTAACTGGTACAGAGACCCAGTTCTTC.

This clonotype has a handful of counts. V is TRBV19 and J is TRBJ1-2; D ambiguous. CDR1 and CDR2 from the germline V gene are LNHDA and SQIVND (reference sequence). This CDR3 is built from 13 residues. V lost 4 bases to trimming and J lost 4 bases, with 10 bases between them. The CDR3 sequence is CASSTLQGYGYTF. The CDR3 coding sequence is TGTGCCAGTAGTACCCTCCAAGGCTATGGCTACACCTTC.

This clonotype showed up many times. The genes are TRBV2 and TRBJ2-1; 9 nucleotides align to TRBD2. The germline gives CDR1 SNHLY, CDR2 FYNNEI. V trimming: 2 bases; J trimming: 8 bases; junction bases outside the gene matches: 4. This CDR3 region has 14 residues. The CDR3 region has the DNA TGTGCCAGCAGTGAAAGGACTAGCGTTGATGAGCAGTTCTTC. Amino acid sequence: CASSERTSVDEQFF. The full variable domain, completed using reference TRBV2 and TRBJ2-1, is EPEVTQTPSHQVTQMGQEVILRCVPISNHLYFYWYRQILGQKVEFLVSFYNNEISEKSEIFDDQFSVERPDGSNFTLKIRSTKLEDSAMYFCASSERTSVDEQFFGPGTRLTVL.

This clonotype was picked up many times. Here the CDR3 reads CASSVGGEGPNYEQYF. The CDR3 bases are TGTGCCAGCAGCGTTGGGGGAGAGGGACCCAACTACGAGCAGTACTTC. The J gene is TRBJ2-7, the V gene TRBV9; tentatively, D is TRBD1 or TRBD2 (5 bases each). From germline, CDR1 is SGDLS and CDR2 YYNGEE. This CDR3 has 16 amino acids. Trimming stripped 2 bases from V and 3 bases from J, with 18 bases between.

The chain combines TRBV20-1 with TRBJ1-3; 11 bases align to TRBD1. There are 15 residues in the CDR3. The germline V gene has CDR1 DFQATT and CDR2 SNEGSKA (reference sequence). Trimming cost V 6 bases and J 3 bases; bases outside gene matches: 7. CDR3 protein: CSARTGGDRGNTIYF. The CDR3 DNA is TGCAGTGCCAGGACAGGGGGCGACCGTGGAAACACCATATATTTT.

Regarding this clonotype: This may be a read error: a much more frequent sequence differs by one nucleotide. The V and J genes are TRBV5-5 and TRBJ1-1; D is unclear. Trimming shortened V by 0 bases and J by 3 bases, and 9 bases separated the two germline ends. CDR3 length equals 14 residues. Germline loops: CDR1 SGHKS, CDR2 YYEKEE (reference sequence). The CDR3 DNA reads as TGTGCCAGCAGCTTGGACGGGGTGGACACTGAAGCTTTCTTT. This sequence encodes CASSLDGVDTEAFF.

This clonotype was found many times. The rearrangement uses TRBV2 and TRBJ2-1; 11 nucleotides match TRBD1. Trimming took 7 bases from V and 9 from J; bases not matched to a gene: 14. From germline, CDR1 is SNHLY and CDR2 FYNNEI. The CDR3 runs to 16 residues. CDR3 sequence (DNA): TGTGCCAGCATCAGAAGCGGGACAGGGGGGACTGGTGAGCAGTTCTTC. Protein: CASIRSGTGGTGEQFF.

The rearrangement links TRBV3-1 to TRBJ2-1; the match to TRBD2 covers 11 bases. CDR1 LGHDT and CDR2 YNNKEL come from the germline V gene (reference sequence). The CDR3 loop spans 16 amino acids. With 3 bases clipped from V and 6 bases from J, the junction kept 7 bases outside the gene matches. CDR3 region: CASSQGTSGGGNEQFF. CDR3 nucleotides: TGTGCCAGCAGCCAGGGGACTAGCGGAGGCGGCAATGAGCAGTTCTTC.

The J gene is TRBJ1-4, the V gene TRBV28; D unclear. Per the germline V gene, CDR1 is MDHEN and CDR2 is SYDVKM. Deletions cut 10 bases from V and 4 bases from J, with 13 bases between. This CDR3 comprises 13 residues. The CDR3 DNA follows: TGTGCCATAGAAGACGGCCTTAATGAAAAACTGTTTTTT. Translation: CAIEDGLNEKLFF.

The rearrangement uses TRBV29-1 and TRBJ2-5, with D uncertain. CDR3 size: 12 residues. Germline CDR1 is SQVTM and CDR2 is ANQGSEA. Trimming cost V 4 bases and J 5 bases, with 11 bases left between them. In nucleotides, the CDR3 is TGCAGCGTTGTGAAGGACGGGGAGACCCAGTACTTC. It is translated as CSVVKDGETQYF.

In its sample, this clonotype was seen a few times. This chain connects TRBV20-1 to TRBJ2-7; TRBD2 matches 11 bases. After removal of 3 bases from V and 2 bases from J, the junction contained 3 bases not matched to a gene. This CDR3 is 14 amino acids long. Germline lookup yields CDR1 DFQATT and CDR2 SNEGSKA (reference sequence). CDR3 protein: CSASPGLAAYEQYF. CDR3 coding DNA: TGCAGTGCTAGTCCGGGACTAGCGGCCTACGAGCAGTACTTC.

This clonotype was observed at least ten times. The chain couples TRBV28 to TRBJ2-1; D possibly uses TRBD1 or TRBD2 (5 bases each). From germline, CDR1 is MDHEN and CDR2 SYDVKM. The CDR3 sequence is 14 residues long. V was cut by 5 bases and J by 7 bases, with 15 bases left in between. CDR3 DNA sequence: TGTGCCAGCAGTCCGGGGCCCCTGGGGAATGAGCAGTTCTTC. Translation: CASSPGPLGNEQFF.

This clonotype appeared a few times. This rearrangement joins TRBV4-1 to TRBJ2-1; D is possibly TRBD2 (5 bases). Germline CDR1 reads MGHRA; CDR2 reads YSYEKL. The CDR3 runs 16 residues. V lost 3 bases to trimming and J lost 2 bases, with 14 bases between them. The CDR3 spells CASSHPAGDPYNEQFF. The DNA for the CDR3 is TGCGCCAGCAGCCACCCCGCGGGCGACCCCTACAATGAGCAGTTCTTC.

The V and J genes are TRBV20-1 and TRBJ2-1; 10 bases are shared with TRBD2. The CDR3 totals 13 residues. Germline assignment: CDR1 DFQATT and CDR2 SNEGSKA (reference sequence). The CDR3 region has the DNA TGCAGCGCCCTAGCGGGAGTTTTCAATGAGCAGTTCTTC. Protein sequence: CSALAGVFNEQFF.

V is TRBV9 and J is TRBJ1-4, with D uncertain. V shed 3 bases and J shed 3 bases, with 15 bases lying between them. Germline loops: CDR1 SGDLS, CDR2 YYNGEE. CDR3 size: 16 residues. The CDR3 nucleotides read TGTGCCAGCAGCGCCACCTCAGCGGTGGCTAATGAAAAACTGTTTTTT. It yields the protein CASSATSAVANEKLFF.

The chain uses TRBV4-1 and TRBJ2-1; perhaps TRBD2 as D (6 bases). Germline assignment: CDR1 MGHRA and CDR2 YSYEKL. The V end was cut by 4 bases, the J end by 10 bases, with 14 bases between. There are 13 residues in the CDR3. The CDR3 protein is CASSRQEGWEQFF. As DNA, the CDR3 is TGCGCCAGCAGCCGGCAGGAGGGGTGGGAGCAGTTCTTC.

In its sample, this clonotype was seen a few times. The gene calls are TRBV18 and TRBJ2-2, with D hard to call. The germline CDR1 and CDR2 sequences are KGHSH and LQKENI. V dropped 3 bases and J dropped 5 bases, with 13 bases sitting between them. The CDR3 has 15 amino acids. CDR3 sequence: CASSPKKDGTGELFF. CDR3 DNA sequence: TGTGCCAGCTCACCTAAAAAGGACGGGACCGGGGAGCTGTTTTTT.

This clonotype was seen a few times. This chain connects TRBV7-9 to TRBJ2-2; D gene uncertain. Trimming removed 6 bases at V and 6 bases at J, with 11 bases between. CDR3 length: 13 residues. Per the germline V gene, CDR1 is SEHNR and CDR2 is FQNEAQ (reference sequence). The CDR3 sequence is CASRPTSAGELFF. The DNA of the CDR3 is TGTGCCAGCAGGCCTACTTCTGCCGGGGAGCTGTTTTTT.

This clonotype was counted at least ten times. This chain uses TRBV30 with TRBJ2-1; D is undetermined. Germline values: CDR1 GTSNPN, CDR2 SVGIG (reference sequence). The CDR3 sequence is 15 residues long. V shed 1 base and J shed 8 bases, with 18 bases lying between them. CDR3 nucleotides: TGTGCCTGGAGTGACTTTGTAGAGTTTGGGGATGAGCAGTTCTTC. This translates into CAWSDFVEFGDEQFF.

This clonotype was counted many times. The chain links TRBV5-1 to TRBJ1-6; 7 bases agree with TRBD1. V shed 4 bases and J 0 bases; nucleotides not matched to a gene: 7. The germline V gene encodes CDR1 SGHRS and CDR2 YFSETQ. This CDR3 spans 17 amino acids. The CDR3 here is CASSRWGQSSYNSPLHF. CDR3 coding DNA: TGCGCCAGCAGCCGGTGGGGACAGAGCTCCTATAATTCACCCCTCCACTTT.